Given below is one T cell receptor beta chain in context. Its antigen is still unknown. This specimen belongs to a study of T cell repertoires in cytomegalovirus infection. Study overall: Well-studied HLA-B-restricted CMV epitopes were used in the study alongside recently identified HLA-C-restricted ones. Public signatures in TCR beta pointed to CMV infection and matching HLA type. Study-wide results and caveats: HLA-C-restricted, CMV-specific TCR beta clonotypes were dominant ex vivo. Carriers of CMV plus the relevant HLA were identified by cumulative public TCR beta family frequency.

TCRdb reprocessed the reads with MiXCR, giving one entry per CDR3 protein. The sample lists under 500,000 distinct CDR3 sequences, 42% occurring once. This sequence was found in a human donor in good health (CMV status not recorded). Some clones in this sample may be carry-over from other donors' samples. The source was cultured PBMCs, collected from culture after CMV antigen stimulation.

CDR3 sequence: CASSFRQGSVSYEQYF. The CDR3, as DNA: TGTGCCAGCAGCTTTAGACAGGGGAGTGTATCCTACGAGCAGTACTTC. This rearrangement joins TRBV7-2 to TRBJ2-7; 8 bases fit TRBD1. CDR1 and CDR2 from the germline V gene are SGHTA and FQGNSA. Losses at the gene ends were 3 bases for V and 1 base for J; bases not matched to a gene: 8. CDR3 size: 16 residues. The variable domain in full, with the rest retrieved from reference TRBV7-2 and TRBJ2-7, is GAGVSQSPSNKVTEKGKDVELRCDPISGHTALYWYRQSLGQGLEFLIYFQGNSAPDKSGLPSDRFSAERTGGSVSTLTIQRTQQEDSAVYLCASSFRQGSVSYEQYFGPGTRLTVT.